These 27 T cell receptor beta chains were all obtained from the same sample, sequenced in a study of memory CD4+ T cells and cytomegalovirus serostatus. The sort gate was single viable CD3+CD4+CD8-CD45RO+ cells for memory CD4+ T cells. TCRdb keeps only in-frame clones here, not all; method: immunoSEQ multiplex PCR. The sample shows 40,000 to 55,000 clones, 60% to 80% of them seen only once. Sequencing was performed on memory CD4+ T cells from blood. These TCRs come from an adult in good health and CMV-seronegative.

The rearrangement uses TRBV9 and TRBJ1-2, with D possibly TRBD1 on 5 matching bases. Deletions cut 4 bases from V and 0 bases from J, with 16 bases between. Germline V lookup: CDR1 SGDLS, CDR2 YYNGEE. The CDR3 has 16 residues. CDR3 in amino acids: CASSPPGQGSNYGYTF. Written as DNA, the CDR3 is TGTGCCAGCAGCCCACCCGGCCAGGGCTCTAACTATGGCTACACCTTC.

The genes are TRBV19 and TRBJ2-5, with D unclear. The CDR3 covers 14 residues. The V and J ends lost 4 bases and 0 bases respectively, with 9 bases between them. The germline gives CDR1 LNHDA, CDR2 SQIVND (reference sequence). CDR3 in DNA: TGTGCCAGTAGTACCCGGCAGTACCAAGAGACCCAGTACTTC. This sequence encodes CASSTRQYQETQYF.

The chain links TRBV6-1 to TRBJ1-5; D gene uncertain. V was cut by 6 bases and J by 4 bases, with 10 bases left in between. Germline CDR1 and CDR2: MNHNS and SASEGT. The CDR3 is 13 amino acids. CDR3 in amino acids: CASRETYNQPQHF. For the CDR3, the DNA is TGTGCCAGCAGGGAGACATATAATCAGCCCCAGCATTTT.

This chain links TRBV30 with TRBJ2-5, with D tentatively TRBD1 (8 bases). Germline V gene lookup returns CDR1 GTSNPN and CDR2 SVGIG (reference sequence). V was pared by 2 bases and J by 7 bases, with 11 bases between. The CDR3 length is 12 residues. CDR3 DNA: TGTGCCTGGAGTAACAGGGGGGGGACCCAGTACTTC. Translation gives CAWSNRGGTQYF. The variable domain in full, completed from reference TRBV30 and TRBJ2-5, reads SQTIHQWPATLVQPVGSPLSLECTVEGTSNPNLYWYRQAAGRGLQLLFYSVGIGQISSEVPQNLSASRPQDRQFILSSKKLLLSDSGFYLCAWSNRGGTQYFGPGTRLLVL.

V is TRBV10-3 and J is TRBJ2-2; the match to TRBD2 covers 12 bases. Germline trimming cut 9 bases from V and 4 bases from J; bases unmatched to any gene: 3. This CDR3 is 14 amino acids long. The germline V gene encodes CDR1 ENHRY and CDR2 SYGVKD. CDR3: CAMGTSGFTGELFF. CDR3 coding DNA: TGTGCCATGGGGACTAGCGGGTTCACCGGGGAGCTGTTTTTT.

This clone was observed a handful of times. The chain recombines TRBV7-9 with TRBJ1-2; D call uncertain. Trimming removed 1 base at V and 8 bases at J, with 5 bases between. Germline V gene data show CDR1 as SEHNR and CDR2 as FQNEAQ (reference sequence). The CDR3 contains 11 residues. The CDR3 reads CASSLVLGYTF. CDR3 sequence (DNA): TGTGCCAGCAGCTTAGTTCTCGGCTACACCTTC.

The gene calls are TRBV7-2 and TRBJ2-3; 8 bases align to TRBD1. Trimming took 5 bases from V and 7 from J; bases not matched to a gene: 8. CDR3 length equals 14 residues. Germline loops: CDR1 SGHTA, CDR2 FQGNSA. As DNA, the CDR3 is TGTGCCAGCAGCCAGGACAGGGTAGTGAATACGCAGTATTTT. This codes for CASSQDRVVNTQYF.

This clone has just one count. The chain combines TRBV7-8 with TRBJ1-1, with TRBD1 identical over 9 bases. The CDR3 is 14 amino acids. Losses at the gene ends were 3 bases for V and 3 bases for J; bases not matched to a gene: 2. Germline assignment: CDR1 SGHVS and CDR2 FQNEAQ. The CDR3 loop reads CASSFGQGYTEAFF. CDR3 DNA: TGTGCCAGCAGCTTCGGACAGGGGTACACTGAAGCTTTCTTT.

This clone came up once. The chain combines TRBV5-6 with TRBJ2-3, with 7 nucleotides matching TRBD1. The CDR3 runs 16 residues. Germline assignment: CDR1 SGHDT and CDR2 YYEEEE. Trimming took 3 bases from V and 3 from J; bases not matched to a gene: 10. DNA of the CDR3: TGTGCCAGCAGCTCGACAGGGCGGGTACGGACAGATACGCAGTATTTT. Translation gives CASSSTGRVRTDTQYF.

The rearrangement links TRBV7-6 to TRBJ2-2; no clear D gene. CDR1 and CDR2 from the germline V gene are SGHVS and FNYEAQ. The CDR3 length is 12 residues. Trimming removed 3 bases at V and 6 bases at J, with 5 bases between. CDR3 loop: CASSLTAGELFF. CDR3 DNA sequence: TGTGCCAGCAGCTTGACTGCCGGGGAGCTGTTTTTT.

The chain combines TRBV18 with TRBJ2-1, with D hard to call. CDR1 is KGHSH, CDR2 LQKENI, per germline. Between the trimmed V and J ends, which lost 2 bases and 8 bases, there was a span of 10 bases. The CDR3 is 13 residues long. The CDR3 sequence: CASSPIVRDEQFF. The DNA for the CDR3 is TGTGCCAGCTCACCAATAGTGCGCGATGAGCAGTTCTTC.

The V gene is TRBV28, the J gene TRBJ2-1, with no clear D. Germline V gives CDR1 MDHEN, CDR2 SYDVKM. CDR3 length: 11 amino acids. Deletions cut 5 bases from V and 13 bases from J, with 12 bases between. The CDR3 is CASSNNRSQFF. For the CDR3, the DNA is TGTGCCAGCAGTAATAACAGATCCCAGTTCTTC.

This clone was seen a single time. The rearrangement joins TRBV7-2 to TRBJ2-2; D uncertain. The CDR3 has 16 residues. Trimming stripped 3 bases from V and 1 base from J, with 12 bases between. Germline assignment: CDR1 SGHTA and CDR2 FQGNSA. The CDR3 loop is CASSFHMGLNTGELFF. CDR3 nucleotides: TGTGCCAGCAGCTTCCATATGGGCCTGAACACCGGGGAGCTGTTTTTT.

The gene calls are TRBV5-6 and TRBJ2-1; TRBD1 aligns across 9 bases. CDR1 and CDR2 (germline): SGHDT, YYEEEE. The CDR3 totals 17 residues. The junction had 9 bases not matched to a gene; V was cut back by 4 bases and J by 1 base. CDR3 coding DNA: TGTGCCAGCAGCGGTATCCGACAGGGGGGTTCCTACAATGAGCAGTTCTTC. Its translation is CASSGIRQGGSYNEQFF.

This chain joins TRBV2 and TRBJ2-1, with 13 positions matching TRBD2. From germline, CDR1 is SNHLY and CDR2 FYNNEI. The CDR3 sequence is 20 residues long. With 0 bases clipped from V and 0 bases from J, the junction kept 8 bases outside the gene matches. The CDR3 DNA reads TGTGCCAGCAGTGAAGCGCGACTAGCGGGAGGAGAGTCCTCCTACAATGAGCAGTTCTTC. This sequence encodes CASSEARLAGGESSYNEQFF.

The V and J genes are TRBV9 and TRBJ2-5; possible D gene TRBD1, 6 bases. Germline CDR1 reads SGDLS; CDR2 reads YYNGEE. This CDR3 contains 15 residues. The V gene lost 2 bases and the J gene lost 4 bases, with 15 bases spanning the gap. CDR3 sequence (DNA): TGTGCCAGCAGCGTGGGGACAAAGCGTGTAGAGACCCAGTACTTC. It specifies CASSVGTKRVETQYF. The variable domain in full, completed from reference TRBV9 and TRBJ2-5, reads DSGVTQTPKHLITATGQRVTLRCSPRSGDLSVYWYQQSLDQGLQFLIQYYNGEERAKGNILERFSAQQFPDLHSELNLSSLELGDSALYFCASSVGTKRVETQYFGPGTRLLVL.

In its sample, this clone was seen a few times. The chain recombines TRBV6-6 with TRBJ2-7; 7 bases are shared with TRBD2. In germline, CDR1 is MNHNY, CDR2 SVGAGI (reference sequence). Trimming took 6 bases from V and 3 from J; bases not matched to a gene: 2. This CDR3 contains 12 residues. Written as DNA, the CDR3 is TGTGCCAGCAGCGCTAGCGGCTACGAGCAGTACTTC. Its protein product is CASSASGYEQYF.

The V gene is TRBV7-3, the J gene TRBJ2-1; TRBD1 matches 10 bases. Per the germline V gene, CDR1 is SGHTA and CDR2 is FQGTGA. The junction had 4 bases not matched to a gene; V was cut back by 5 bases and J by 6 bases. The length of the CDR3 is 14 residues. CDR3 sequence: CASSQDRGANEQFF. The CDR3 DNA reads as TGTGCCAGCAGCCAGGACAGGGGGGCCAATGAGCAGTTCTTC. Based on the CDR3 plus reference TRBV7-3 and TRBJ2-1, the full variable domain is GAGVSQTPSNKVTEKGKYVELRCDPISGHTALYWYRQSLGQGPEFLIYFQGTGAADDSGLPNDRFFAVRPEGSVSTLKIQRTERGDSAVYLCASSQDRGANEQFFGPGTRLTVL.

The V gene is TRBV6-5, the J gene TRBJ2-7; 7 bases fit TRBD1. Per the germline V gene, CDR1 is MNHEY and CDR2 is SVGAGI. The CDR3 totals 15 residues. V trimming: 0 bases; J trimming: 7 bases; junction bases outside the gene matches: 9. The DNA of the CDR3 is TGTGCCAGCAGTTACTCGAATAGGGGGCAAGGGGAGCAGTACTTC. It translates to CASSYSNRGQGEQYF.

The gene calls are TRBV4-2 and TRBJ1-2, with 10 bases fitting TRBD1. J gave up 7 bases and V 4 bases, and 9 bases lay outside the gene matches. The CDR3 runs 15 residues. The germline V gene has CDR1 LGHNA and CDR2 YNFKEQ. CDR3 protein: CASSLTDRGMVGYTF. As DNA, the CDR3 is TGTGCCAGCAGCCTTACGGACAGGGGGATGGTTGGCTACACCTTC.

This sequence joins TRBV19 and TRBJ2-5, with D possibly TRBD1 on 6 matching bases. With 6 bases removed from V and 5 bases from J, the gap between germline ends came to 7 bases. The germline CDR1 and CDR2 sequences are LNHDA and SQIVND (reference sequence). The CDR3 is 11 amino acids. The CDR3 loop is CASSQGETQYF. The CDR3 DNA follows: TGTGCCAGTAGCCAGGGGGAGACCCAGTACTTC.

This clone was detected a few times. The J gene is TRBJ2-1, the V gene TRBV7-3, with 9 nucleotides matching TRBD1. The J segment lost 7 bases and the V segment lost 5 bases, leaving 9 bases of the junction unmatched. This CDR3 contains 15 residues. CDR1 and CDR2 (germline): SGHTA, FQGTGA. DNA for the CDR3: TGTGCCAGCAGCCCGGGACAGGGTATGACTAATGAGCAGTTCTTC. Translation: CASSPGQGMTNEQFF.

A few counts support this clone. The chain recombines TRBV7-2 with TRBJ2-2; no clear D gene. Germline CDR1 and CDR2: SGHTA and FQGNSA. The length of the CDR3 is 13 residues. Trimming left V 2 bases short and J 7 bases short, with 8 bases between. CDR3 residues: CASSLNPSGELFF. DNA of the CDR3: TGTGCCAGCAGCTTAAATCCCAGCGGGGAGCTGTTTTTT.

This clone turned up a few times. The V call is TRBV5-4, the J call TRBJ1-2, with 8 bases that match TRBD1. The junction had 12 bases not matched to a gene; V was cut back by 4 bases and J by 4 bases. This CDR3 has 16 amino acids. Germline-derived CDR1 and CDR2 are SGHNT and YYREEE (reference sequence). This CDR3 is CASSTGQGPSPYGYTF. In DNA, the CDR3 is TGTGCCAGCAGCACCGGACAGGGCCCGTCCCCCTATGGCTACACCTTC.

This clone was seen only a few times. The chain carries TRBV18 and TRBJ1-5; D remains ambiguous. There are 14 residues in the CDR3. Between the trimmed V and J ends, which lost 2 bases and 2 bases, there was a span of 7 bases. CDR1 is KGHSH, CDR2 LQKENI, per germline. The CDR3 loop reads CASSPYGGNQPQHF. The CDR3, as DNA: TGTGCCAGCTCACCATACGGAGGCAATCAGCCCCAGCATTTT.

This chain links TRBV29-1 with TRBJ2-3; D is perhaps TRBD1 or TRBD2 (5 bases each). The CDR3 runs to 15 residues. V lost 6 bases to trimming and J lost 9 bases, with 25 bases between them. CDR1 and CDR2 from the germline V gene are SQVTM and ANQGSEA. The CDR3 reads CSVLTPGRGLGTQYF. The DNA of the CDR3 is TGCAGCGTCCTCACACCGGGACGGGGCCTTGGGACGCAGTATTTT.

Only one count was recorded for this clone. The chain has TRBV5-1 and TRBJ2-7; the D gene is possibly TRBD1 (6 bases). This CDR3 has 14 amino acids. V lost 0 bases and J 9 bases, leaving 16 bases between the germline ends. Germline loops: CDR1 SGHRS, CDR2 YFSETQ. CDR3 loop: CASSLDRAVTLQYF. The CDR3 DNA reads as TGCGCCAGCAGCTTGGACAGGGCTGTTACGTTGCAGTACTTC.